This T cell receptor beta chain was found in a study of cytomegalovirus exposure and HLA in healthy donors. Germline loops: CDR1 MGHRA, CDR2 YSYEKL. Unmatched junction bases numbered 22, after V lost 1 base and J lost 16 bases. The CDR3 extends over 18 amino acids. Study results and caveats: The authors excluded some V segments, including TRBV6-2 and TRBV6-3, as indistinguishable. The authors judged a highly shared variant cluster likely a sequencing artifact.

PCR used 60 Vbeta primers and 13 Jbeta primers. Clones were read by immunoSEQ multiplex PCR, and TCRdb kept only the in-frame ones, dropping some. The data show approximately 190,000 clones, with about 81% seen just once and about 1.9% held by the top ten. Note on this clone: Its antigen remains unknown.

The V gene is TRBV4-1, the J gene TRBJ2-1; the match to TRBD1 covers 10 bases. This sequence originates from a woman aged 18-29 years in good health and CMV-seropositive. The sample consisted of PBMCs. The CDR3 loop is CASSQVGGGRDRGPPGFF. CDR3 in DNA: TGCGCCAGCAGCCAAGTAGGTGGAGGCCGGGACAGGGGTCCCCCGGGTTTCTTC.